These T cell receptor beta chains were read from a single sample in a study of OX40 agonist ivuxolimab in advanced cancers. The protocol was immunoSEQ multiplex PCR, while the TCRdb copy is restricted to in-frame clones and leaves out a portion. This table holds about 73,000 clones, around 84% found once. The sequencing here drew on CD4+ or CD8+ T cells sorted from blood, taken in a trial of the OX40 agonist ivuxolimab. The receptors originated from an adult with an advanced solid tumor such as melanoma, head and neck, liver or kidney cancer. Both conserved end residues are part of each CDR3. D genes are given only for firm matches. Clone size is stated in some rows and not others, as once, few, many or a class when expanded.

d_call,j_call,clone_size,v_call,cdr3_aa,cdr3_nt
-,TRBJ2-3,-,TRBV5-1,CASSSSSTDTQYF,TGCGCCAGCAGCTCGTCCAGCACAGATACGCAGTATTTT
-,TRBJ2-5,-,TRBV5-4,CASSPGMERETQYF,TGTGCCAGCAGCCCCGGAATGGAGCGGGAGACCCAGTACTTC
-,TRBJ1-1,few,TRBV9,CASSQSLTDPTEAFF,TGTGCCAGCAGCCAATCCCTTACGGACCCCACTGAAGCTTTCTTT
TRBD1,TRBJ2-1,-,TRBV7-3,CASQRQGSSYNEQFF,TGTGCCAGCCAACGACAGGGGAGCTCCTACAATGAGCAGTTCTTC
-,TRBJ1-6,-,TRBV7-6,CASSLFPPVNSPLHF,TGTGCCAGCAGCTTATTCCCCCCGGTTAATTCACCCCTCCACTTT
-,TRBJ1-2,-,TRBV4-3,CASSQDLASIYGYTF,TGCGCCAGCAGCCAAGATCTTGCCAGTATCTATGGCTACACCTTC
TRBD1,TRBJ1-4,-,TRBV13,CASSFRVPGGDEKLFF,TGTGCCAGCAGCTTTCGGGTCCCAGGGGGGGACGAAAAACTGTTTTTT
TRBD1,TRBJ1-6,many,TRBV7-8,CASSLGARGLNSPLHF,TGTGCCAGCAGCTTAGGGGCCAGGGGGCTTAATTCACCCCTCCACTTT
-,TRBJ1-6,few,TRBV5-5,CASSSLGDMNNSPLHF,TGTGCCAGCAGCTCGTTAGGGGACATGAATAATTCACCCCTCCACTTT
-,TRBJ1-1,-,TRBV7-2,CASSLVRASEAFF,TGTGCCAGCAGCTTAGTGAGGGCCTCTGAAGCTTTCTTT
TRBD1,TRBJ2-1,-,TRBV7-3,CASSLEPYRARGSYNEQFF,TGTGCCAGCAGCTTAGAGCCCTACAGGGCCAGGGGGTCCTACAATGAGCAGTTCTTC
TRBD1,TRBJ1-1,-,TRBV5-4,CASSTDRTGSTEAFF,TGTGCCAGCAGCACGGATCGGACAGGGAGCACTGAAGCTTTCTTT
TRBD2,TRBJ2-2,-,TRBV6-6,CATQETSANTGELFF,TGTGCCACCCAGGAGACTAGCGCGAACACCGGGGAGCTGTTTTTT
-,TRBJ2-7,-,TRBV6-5,CASSVGGGGYEQYF,TGTGCCAGCAGCGTCGGAGGGGGAGGCTACGAGCAGTACTTC
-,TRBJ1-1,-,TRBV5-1,CASSLTQGSGTEAFF,TGCGCCAGCAGCTTGACCCAGGGGTCGGGTACTGAAGCTTTCTTT
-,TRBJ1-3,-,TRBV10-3,CAISETSSGNTIYF,TGTGCCATCAGTGAGACCAGCTCTGGAAACACCATATATTTT
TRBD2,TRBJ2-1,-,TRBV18,CASSPSSREVAYNEQFF,TGTGCCAGCTCACCATCTTCTCGGGAGGTCGCCTACAATGAGCAGTTCTTC
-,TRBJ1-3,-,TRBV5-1,CASSSGILQGTGNTIYF,TGCGCCAGCAGCTCAGGGATACTACAGGGAACCGGAAACACCATATATTTT
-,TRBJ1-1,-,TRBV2,CASRGHVGPVDTEAFF,TGTGCCAGCAGGGGGCATGTCGGTCCGGTAGACACTGAAGCTTTCTTT
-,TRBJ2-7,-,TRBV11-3,CASSFRQGYEQYF,TGTGCCAGCAGCTTCAGGCAGGGCTACGAGCAGTACTTC
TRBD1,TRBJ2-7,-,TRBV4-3,CASSRTGEWAPYEQYF,TGCGCCAGCAGCCGAACAGGGGAGTGGGCCCCCTACGAGCAGTACTTC
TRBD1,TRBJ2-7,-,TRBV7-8,CASSFTGQGAYEQYF,TGTGCCAGCAGCTTTACAGGACAGGGGGCCTACGAGCAGTACTTC
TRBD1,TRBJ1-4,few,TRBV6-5,CASSYRTGGNEKLFF,TGTGCCAGCAGTTACCGAACAGGGGGTAATGAAAAACTGTTTTTT
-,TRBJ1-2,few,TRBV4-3,CASGEGRVSGGGYTF,TGCGCCAGCGGCGAGGGTAGGGTCAGTGGCGGGGGCTACACCTTC
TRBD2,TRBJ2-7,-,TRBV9,CASSGGPRAGATYEQYF,TGTGCCAGCAGCGGGGGTCCTAGAGCGGGGGCGACCTACGAGCAGTACTTC
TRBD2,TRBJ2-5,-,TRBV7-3,CASSSEGGRGQETQYF,TGTGCCAGCAGCTCGGAGGGCGGGAGGGGCCAAGAGACCCAGTACTTC
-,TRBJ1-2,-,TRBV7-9,CASSQDHQGRYGYTF,TGTGCCAGCAGCCAAGATCACCAGGGAAGATATGGCTACACCTTC
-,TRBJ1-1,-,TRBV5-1,CASSQRDGPNTEAFF,TGCGCCAGCAGCCAGCGGGACGGACCGAACACTGAAGCTTTCTTT